This T cell receptor (beta chain) originates from a study of T cells in Graves' hyperthyroidism and ophthalmopathy. Amplified regions were TCR beta CDR3 sequences from RNA transcripts. HTBI primers drove first-round RT-PCR of the TCR CDR3. TCRdb reprocessed the multiplex PCR reads via MiXCR and lists one record per CDR3 protein. The sample lists more than 350,000 distinct CDR3 sequences, approximately 18% occurring once. General study findings and limits: Blood samples included most of the expanded thyroid clonotypes exceeding 0.001.

The germline CDR1 and CDR2 sequences are MNHGY and SVAAGI. The CDR3 covers 15 residues. Trimming cost V 2 bases and J 2 bases, with 11 bases left between them. Comments on this clonotype: Its antigen is not identified.

This clonotype was sampled from a woman in her 30s with Graves' hyperthyroidism that later progressed to Graves' ophthalmopathy. Sequenced input: blood. This chain uses TRBV6-9 with TRBJ2-3; TRBD2 is a possible D gene (5 bases). As DNA, the CDR3 is TGTGCCAGCAGTTATAGGTCGGGGAACACAGATACGCAGTATTTT. Its protein is CASSYRSGNTDTQYF.